This is a list of T cell receptor beta chains from one sample in a study of early T cells in non-severe SARS-CoV-2 infection. Via MiXCR, TCRdb re-called the 5' RACE reads, giving one row per CDR3 protein. This sample has some 57,000 distinct CDR3 sequences, with 7.5% to 9.5% found just once. Sequencing was performed on whole blood. These receptor sequences come from an adult who was a healthcare worker with PCR-confirmed SARS-CoV-2 infection or an uninfected control (not recorded which). The CDR3 runs from the conserved cysteine through the conserved F or W. A D gene is named only where the DNA matches it firmly. The size field is filled for only some rows; it gives once, few, many or a size class.

D,size,V,J,CDR3,DNA
TRBD2,many,TRBV20-1,TRBJ2-1,CSATGLARLYNEQFF,TGCAGTGCTACGGGACTAGCGAGACTATACAATGAGCAGTTCTTC
.,few,TRBV12-3/TRBV12-4,TRBJ2-3,CASSFVKVGPGGDF,TGTGCCAGCAGTTTCGTGAAGGTGGGACCCGGCGGGGATTTT
TRBD1,few,TRBV12-3/TRBV12-4,TRBJ2-7,CASSTLRDRVHYEQYF,TGTGCCAGCAGCACCCTCCGGGACAGGGTTCACTACGAGCAGTACTTC
.,.,TRBV6-6,TRBJ2-3,CASSSVGSGSTDTQYF,TGTGCCAGCTCCTCGGTTGGGAGCGGAAGCACAGATACGCAGTATTTT
TRBD1,.,TRBV6-2/TRBV6-3,TRBJ1-2,CASSYWTGMDYGYTF,TGTGCCAGCAGTTATTGGACAGGGATGGACTATGGCTACACCTTC
.,many,TRBV3-1,TRBJ2-1,CASTRTGIVAQFF,TGTGCCAGCACCCGCACGGGGATAGTTGCGCAGTTCTTC
.,many,TRBV6-2/TRBV6-3,TRBJ1-1,CASRGNTEAFF,TGTGCCAGCAGGGGTAACACTGAAGCTTTCTTT
TRBD2,many,TRBV4-1,TRBJ2-3,CASSQRLAGAVTDTQYF,TGCGCCAGCAGCCAGAGGCTAGCGGGCGCCGTCACAGATACGCAGTATTTT
.,many,TRBV29-1,TRBJ2-3,CSAGEVADTQYF,TGCAGCGCCGGGGAGGTCGCAGATACGCAGTATTTT
.,.,TRBV7-9,TRBJ2-6,CASSAPVGANVLTF,TGTGCCAGCAGCGCCCCCGTAGGGGCCAACGTCCTGACTTTC
.,many,TRBV19,TRBJ2-2,CASSIILGQGELFF,TGTGCCAGTAGTATCATTCTCGGGCAGGGGGAGCTGTTTTTT
.,few,TRBV2,TRBJ1-6,CASSGTSDNSPLHF,TGTGCCAGCAGTGGTACTTCGGATAATTCACCCCTCCACTTT
.,.,TRBV12-3/TRBV12-4,TRBJ2-5,CASSFVDPGRETQYF,TGTGCCAGCAGTTTCGTGGACCCGGGGAGGGAGACCCAGTACTTC
.,few,TRBV3-1,TRBJ1-6,CASSQDRTRSPLHF,TGTGCCAGCAGCCAAGACAGGACACGCTCACCCCTCCACTTT
.,.,TRBV11-2,TRBJ2-5,CASRVGEETQYF,TGTGCCTCCCGGGTTGGAGAAGAGACCCAGTACTTC
TRBD1,.,TRBV6-2/TRBV6-3,TRBJ2-3,CASTDRGRDTQYF,TGTGCCAGCACCGACAGGGGGAGAGATACGCAGTATTTT
TRBD2,many,TRBV7-8,TRBJ2-3,CASSSERLAGGDTQYF,TGTGCCAGCAGCTCCGAGCGTCTAGCGGGAGGAGATACGCAGTATTTT
.,many,TRBV9,TRBJ2-2,CASSVTGRTGELFF,TGTGCCAGCAGCGTAACAGGTCGCACCGGGGAGCTGTTTTTT
.,many,TRBV12-3/TRBV12-4,TRBJ2-6,CASMMGPFSGANVLTF,TGTGCCAGCATGATGGGTCCGTTCTCTGGGGCCAACGTCCTGACTTTC
TRBD2,.,TRBV11-2,TRBJ2-3,CASSLTATSGGDTQYF,TGTGCCAGCAGCTTAACCGCGACTAGCGGGGGAGATACGCAGTATTTT